This T cell receptor (beta chain) was sequenced in a study of T cells in Graves' hyperthyroidism and ophthalmopathy. TCR beta CDR3 regions were amplified from RNA transcripts. The HTBI primer set was used in a first-round RT-PCR of the TCR CDR3. TCRdb passed the multiplex PCR reads through MiXCR, listing each CDR3 protein once. The sample has about 590,000 distinct CDR3 sequences, around a sixth seen once. Every diagnosis used clinical symptoms, serum thyroxine and TRAb, thyroid ultrasound and orbital computed tomography. This CDR3 is 14 amino acids long. Deletions cut 1 base from V and 1 base from J, with 8 bases between. The V gene's germline CDR1 is MDHEN and CDR2 SYDVKM. This clonotype was detected many times. Its antigen is not known. Study results and caveats: Most clonotypes expanded in thyroid above 0.001 were likewise present in blood.

The V and J genes are TRBV28 and TRBJ2-7; tentative D call: TRBD2 (5 bases). The sequenced material came from blood. This receptor was identified in a woman between 25 and 40 years old with Graves' hyperthyroidism. The CDR3 region is CASSLFGLSYEQYF. The CDR3 bases are TGTGCCAGCAGTTTATTCGGACTTTCCTACGAGCAGTACTTC.